This TCR beta chain came from a study of T cells in localized non-small cell lung cancer. V lost 4 bases to trimming and J lost 0 bases, with 11 bases between them. Germline loops: CDR1 MNHEY, CDR2 SMNVEV (reference sequence). This CDR3 contains 15 residues. Overall study findings and caveats: Median detection of top 100 tumor clones in adjacent lung was about 52 clones.

In the case of this clone: The target antigen is unknown.

Using immunoSEQ multiplex PCR, the repertoire was profiled, and TCRdb retains in-frame clones only, with some absent. Of approximately 15,000 clones listed, more than 70% are singletons. The clonotype originates from a female donor of 60 years or more with stage I squamous cell lung carcinoma. The J gene is TRBJ2-3, the V gene TRBV27; D perhaps matches TRBD1 (6 bases). Specimen: peripheral blood, collected before any cancer treatment. As DNA, the CDR3 is TGTGCCAGCAGTTCTTTGGGGGCTAGCACAGATACGCAGTATTTT. Translating gives CASSSLGASTDTQYF.